The T cell receptor beta chain described here comes from a study of blood T cell repertoires in COVID-19. At the level of the study: The United States, Italy and Spain provided the acute and convalescent COVID-19 samples. Sources were T cells, B-cell-depleted T cells, or PBMCs; the material itself was cDNA or gDNA.

Authors' methods: For nucleated cells, counts were estimated from reference gene primer amplification. Clones were read by immunoSEQ multiplex PCR, and TCRdb kept only the in-frame ones, dropping some. V and J calls and clone size follow that table, whereas D and trimming were derived from the DNA. The data hold tens of thousands of clones, with around 90% observed a single time. Germline V gene data show CDR1 as MGHRA and CDR2 as YSYEKL. V dropped 0 bases and J dropped 2; count of bases not matched to a gene: 8. This CDR3 region has 17 residues. While infection was still active, Seattle patients were enrolled and then followed longitudinally. This clone was seen only a few times.

The receptor comes from a man aged 40-49 years with COVID-19, enrolled during active disease. Material for sequencing was peripheral blood. The chain carries TRBV4-1 and TRBJ2-3, with 7 positions matching TRBD2. The CDR3 loop reads CASSQDPGTTNTDTQYF. DNA for the CDR3: TGCGCCAGCAGCCAAGATCCCGGGACTACCAACACAGATACGCAGTATTTT.